This TCR beta chain originates from a study of memory CD4+ T cells and cytomegalovirus serostatus. Under the authors' procedure: After removing out-of-frame reads, around 2 million distinct TCRbeta sequences remained. Assay: immunoSEQ multiplex PCR; the TCRdb copy retains only in-frame clones and omits some. Clone size and V and J calls were adopted from that table, with D and trimming inferred from the DNA. The sample has about 92,000 clones; roughly 80% are singletons. Single viable CD3+CD4+CD8-CD45RO+ cells were sorted as the memory CD4+ T cells. Donors' CMV status reflects serum IgG against pp150, pp28, p38, p52. Study-wide findings and caveats: Each of approximately 63 CMV-associated TCRbeta sequences occurred in one to five individuals.

With respect to this clone: Its matching antigen is unknown.

The V segment lost 4 bases and the J segment 7 bases; nucleotides outside the gene matches: 11. This CDR3 region has 16 residues. The germline V gene encodes CDR1 SGHAT and CDR2 FQNNGV. The chain has TRBV11-2 and TRBJ2-7; TRBD1 matches 12 bases. This clonotype was sampled from an adult in good health and CMV-seropositive. Sequences were obtained from memory CD4+ T cells from blood. The CDR3 sequence is CASSYQGGQGAGEQYF. CDR3 nucleotides: TGTGCCAGCAGCTACCAAGGGGGACAGGGGGCAGGAGAGCAGTACTTC.